A single sample gave rise to the 30 T cell receptor beta chains below, sequenced in a study of cytomegalovirus exposure and HLA in healthy donors (TCRdb year 2017). Libraries were built with the immunoSEQ multiplex PCR assay. A mixture of 60 forward primers for TCR Vbeta segments and 13 reverse primers for TCR Jbeta segments was used in the multiplex PCR. TCRdb took this table from immuneACCESS and kept in-frame rearrangements with V and J called. Such tables lack part of the clones; where checked against another copy, unresolved V genes explain under half of the gap, and the rest is unexplained. The sample table records some 150,000 clones; approximately 78% of these occur just once. The ten largest clones capture under 1.5% of the sample. The sequenced sample was PBMCs. All receptors derive from a male donor in good health and CMV-seronegative.

The rearrangement links TRBV6-5 to TRBJ2-5; 11 nucleotides align to TRBD2. The junction had 3 bases not matched to a gene; V was cut back by 2 bases and J by 4 bases. Germline lookup yields CDR1 MNHEY and CDR2 SVGAGI. CDR3 length: 15 residues. The CDR3 region is CASSYIAGGPETQYF. Written as DNA, the CDR3 is TGTGCCAGCAGTTACATAGCGGGAGGGCCAGAGACCCAGTACTTC.

The genes are TRBV5-1 and TRBJ2-2, with a tentative D call TRBD2 (6 bases). This CDR3 has 17 residues. Germline-derived CDR1 and CDR2 are SGHRS and YFSETQ. Trimming left V 7 bases short and J 3 bases short, with 22 bases between. The CDR3 bases are TGCGCCAGCCGTGCGGGGCTGGACCCTGGGGACACCGGGGAGCTGTTTTTT. This gives the protein CASRAGLDPGDTGELFF.

The chain uses TRBV6-4 and TRBJ2-2; 8 bases agree with TRBD1. The CDR3 is 15 residues long. Germline CDR1 reads MRHNA; CDR2 reads SNTAGT. With V trimmed by 6 bases and J by 3 bases, 6 bases remained unmatched. The CDR3 region has the DNA TGTGCCAGCAGAGAAGGGACAGGATACACCGGGGAGCTGTTTTTT. Translation gives CASREGTGYTGELFF.

V is TRBV5-1 and J is TRBJ1-1, with a possible D match to TRBD1 (5 bases). The CDR3 is 14 amino acids. Germline V gene lookup returns CDR1 SGHRS and CDR2 YFSETQ. The germline V and J ends were trimmed by 4 bases and 0 bases, with 10 bases remaining between them. The CDR3 loop is CASSGGTVNTEAFF. The CDR3 DNA reads TGCGCCAGCAGCGGGGGGACGGTGAACACTGAAGCTTTCTTT.

The chain links TRBV7-9 to TRBJ1-3; no reliable D call. V was clipped by 8 bases and J by 0 bases, with 14 bases between them. This CDR3 is built from 15 residues. Germline V CDR1 and CDR2: SEHNR, FQNEAQ (reference sequence). The CDR3 DNA reads as TGTGCCAGCGGCCTCATGGTTGGCTCTGGAAACACCATATATTTT. This gives the protein CASGLMVGSGNTIYF.

The chain carries TRBV7-2 and TRBJ1-2; perhaps TRBD1 as D (5 bases). This CDR3 has 13 residues. Germline V gene lookup returns CDR1 SGHTA and CDR2 FQGNSA. The V gene lost 5 bases and the J gene lost 7 bases, with 14 bases spanning the gap. Here the CDR3 DNA reads TGTGCCAGCAGCCTCGGGTCTCAGGGTGGCTACACCTTC. Its translation: CASSLGSQGGYTF.

This chain uses TRBV9 with TRBJ2-7; maybe TRBD1 (6 bases). V lost 3 bases and J lost 5, with 21 bases in between. The CDR3 consists of 16 residues. Germline assignment: CDR1 SGDLS and CDR2 YYNGEE. Written as DNA, the CDR3 is TGTGCCAGCAGCGGAAACTTAAAGACAGGAATAGACGAGCAGTACTTC. Translation: CASSGNLKTGIDEQYF.

This chain uses TRBV28 with TRBJ2-7; 10 bases line up with TRBD1. CDR1 MDHEN and CDR2 SYDVKM come from the germline V gene. With V trimmed by 5 bases and J by 1 base, 5 bases remained unmatched. The CDR3 loop spans 15 amino acids. The CDR3 spells CASSPAGQGSYEQYF. For the CDR3, the DNA is TGTGCCAGCAGTCCTGCGGGACAGGGGTCCTACGAGCAGTACTTC.

This chain uses TRBV7-8 with TRBJ1-1, with TRBD1 identical over 8 bases. V dropped 4 bases and J dropped 5; count of bases not matched to a gene: 12. The CDR3 sequence is 16 residues long. Germline CDR1 SGHVS, CDR2 FQNEAQ. The CDR3 sequence: CASSSQGAGGKTEAFF. Written as DNA, the CDR3 is TGTGCCAGCAGCTCGCAGGGGGCGGGGGGGAAAACTGAAGCTTTCTTT.

The chain joins TRBV10-3 to TRBJ1-1, with 8 nucleotides matching TRBD1. Germline V gene data show CDR1 as ENHRY and CDR2 as SYGVKD. V trimming: 6 bases; J trimming: 5 bases; junction bases outside the gene matches: 8. The CDR3 is 14 amino acids. CDR3 sequence (DNA): TGTGCCATCAGGAACACAGGGGGTAAAACTGAAGCTTTCTTT. Its translation is CAIRNTGGKTEAFF.

J is TRBJ1-2 and V is TRBV29-1, with 10 nucleotides matching TRBD1. Germline V gene data show CDR1 as SQVTM and CDR2 as ANQGSEA. This CDR3 region has 16 residues. The trim removed 7 bases at V and 0 bases at J, leaving 11 bases unmatched. CDR3: CSALVRDRGSNYGYTF. For the CDR3, the DNA is TGCAGCGCCCTCGTCCGGGACAGGGGATCTAACTATGGCTACACCTTC. Drawing the rest from reference TRBV29-1 and TRBJ1-2, the complete variable domain is SAVISQKPSRDICQRGTSLTIQCQVDSQVTMMFWYRQQPGQSLTLIATANQGSEATYESGFVIDKFPISRPNLTFSTLTVSNMSPEDSSIYLCSALVRDRGSNYGYTFGSGTRLTVV.

This chain connects TRBV25-1 to TRBJ2-3; tentative D call: TRBD2 (5 bases). This CDR3 is 16 amino acids long. CDR1 MGHDK and CDR2 SYGVNS come from the germline V gene. V shed 0 bases and J shed 0 bases, with 10 bases lying between them. CDR3 in amino acids: CASSEYGGPSTDTQYF. As DNA, the CDR3 is TGTGCCAGCAGTGAATATGGAGGACCTAGCACAGATACGCAGTATTTT.

This chain joins TRBV15 and TRBJ2-2; 8 bases agree with TRBD2. V lost 1 base to trimming and J lost 4 bases; unmatched junction nucleotides: 8. Germline assignment: CDR1 LNHNV and CDR2 YYDKDF (reference sequence). The CDR3 spans 17 residues. The CDR3 protein is CATSRVGSGGLTGELFF. The CDR3 bases are TGTGCCACCAGCAGAGTCGGAAGCGGGGGACTCACCGGGGAGCTGTTTTTT.

This chain links TRBV18 with TRBJ2-7; 11 bases align to TRBD1. J was trimmed by 6 bases and V by 6 bases; bases with no gene match: 13. Germline V lookup: CDR1 KGHSH, CDR2 LQKENI. The CDR3 consists of 16 residues. The CDR3 is CASSRSSGTGGGEQYF. The DNA for the CDR3 is TGTGCCAGCTCCCGCTCTTCCGGGACAGGGGGTGGCGAGCAGTACTTC. The full variable domain, with the rest looked up from reference TRBV18 and TRBJ2-7, is NAGVMQNPRHLVRRRGQEARLRCSPMKGHSHVYWYRQLPEEGLKFMVYLQKENIIDESGMPKERFSAEFPKEGPSILRIQQVVRGDSAAYFCASSRSSGTGGGEQYFGPGTRLTVT.

This chain joins TRBV9 and TRBJ1-1, with 8 bases that match TRBD1. V lost 0 bases to trimming and J lost 5 bases; unmatched junction nucleotides: 6. The CDR3 extends over 15 amino acids. In germline, CDR1 is SGDLS, CDR2 YYNGEE. The CDR3 loop reads CASSVETGGRTEAFF. As DNA, the CDR3 is TGTGCCAGCAGCGTAGAAACAGGGGGGAGGACTGAAGCTTTCTTT.

V usage is TRBV27 and J usage is TRBJ2-1; the match to TRBD1 covers 7 bases. Germline loops: CDR1 MNHEY, CDR2 SMNVEV (reference sequence). With V trimmed by 5 bases and J by 7 bases, 14 bases remained unmatched. This CDR3 is 16 amino acids long. DNA of the CDR3: TGTGCCAGCAGTCAAACCCCGGGACAGAACAGGAATGAGCAGTTCTTC. This translates into CASSQTPGQNRNEQFF.

Of note for this clone: Other DNA variants within this sample encode the same CDR3. The V call is TRBV9, the J call TRBJ2-5; 15 bases are a match to TRBD2. With 0 bases clipped from V and 4 bases from J, the junction kept 4 bases outside the gene matches. In germline, CDR1 is SGDLS, CDR2 YYNGEE. This CDR3 region has 17 residues. CDR3 DNA sequence: TGTGCCAGCAGCGTAGGGACTAGCGGGGGGGCCAGAGAGACCCAGTACTTC. Translated: CASSVGTSGGARETQYF.

The table lists this clone with many counts. V is TRBV6-5 and J is TRBJ1-5, with D maybe TRBD1 (6 bases). The CDR3 contains 14 residues. The ends were cut back, 5 bases at V and 9 bases at J, with 17 bases in the middle. Germline loops: CDR1 MNHEY, CDR2 SVGAGI. The CDR3 spells CASSARQALGPQHF. For the CDR3, the DNA is TGTGCCAGCAGTGCAAGACAGGCGTTGGGGCCCCAGCATTTT.

The chain joins TRBV29-1 to TRBJ2-1; TRBD2 matches 8 bases. Germline CDR1 and CDR2: SQVTM and ANQGSEA. The CDR3 is 15 amino acids. J was trimmed by 4 bases and V by 0 bases; bases with no gene match: 5. The CDR3 is CSVEDSGGGYNEQFF. DNA for the CDR3: TGCAGCGTTGAAGATTCTGGCGGGGGGTACAATGAGCAGTTCTTC.

This sequence joins TRBV4-3 and TRBJ1-3; D is uncertain. Per the germline V gene, CDR1 is LGHNA and CDR2 is YSLEER. There are 15 residues in the CDR3. The ends were cut back, 0 bases at V and 4 bases at J, with 10 bases in the middle. The CDR3 here is CASSQDGESGNTIYF. The CDR3 DNA follows: TGCGCCAGCAGCCAAGATGGGGAGTCCGGAAACACCATATATTTT.

The chain has TRBV11-1 and TRBJ1-2; a weak D match, TRBD1 (5 bases). CDR3 length: 14 amino acids. Per the germline V gene, CDR1 is SGHAT and CDR2 is FQDESV (reference sequence). V gave up 5 bases and J gave up 5 bases, with 15 bases separating them. The CDR3 is CASSAQVPSYGYTF. DNA for the CDR3: TGTGCCAGCAGCGCACAGGTCCCCTCTTATGGCTACACCTTC.

The chain recombines TRBV6-6 with TRBJ2-3; maybe TRBD2 (7 bases). This CDR3 spans 15 amino acids. Germline V gene sequence: CDR1 MNHNY, CDR2 SVGAGI (reference sequence). Trimming left V 0 bases short and J 6 bases short, with 13 bases between. The CDR3 region is CASSYSWGGYDTQYF. The CDR3 nucleotides read TGTGCCAGCAGTTACTCGTGGGGGGGCTACGATACGCAGTATTTT.

The rearrangement links TRBV19 to TRBJ2-2; TRBD1 aligns across 7 bases. The trim removed 5 bases at V and 1 base at J, leaving 4 bases unmatched. The CDR3 extends over 15 amino acids. CDR1 is LNHDA and CDR2 is SQIVND in the germline V gene (reference sequence). CDR3: CASSARTGNTGELFF. The DNA of the CDR3 is TGTGCCAGTAGTGCCAGGACAGGGAACACCGGGGAGCTGTTTTTT. Using reference TRBV19 and TRBJ2-2 for the parts outside the CDR3, the full variable domain is DGGITQSPKYLFRKEGQNVTLSCEQNLNHDAMYWYRQDPGQGLRLIYYSQIVNDFQKGDIAEGYSVSREKKESFPLTVTSAQKNPTAFYLCASSARTGNTGELFFGEGSRLTVL.

The genes are TRBV28 and TRBJ1-2, with 10 nucleotides matching TRBD1. In germline, CDR1 is MDHEN, CDR2 SYDVKM. The trim removed 6 bases at V and 13 bases at J, leaving 11 bases unmatched. CDR3 length: 13 residues. The CDR3, as DNA: TGTGCCAGCAGCCGCTCGACAGGGGGCTTGGGCACCTTC. This encodes CASSRSTGGLGTF.

This clone showed up just a few times. This sample includes further DNA sequences coding for the same CDR3. The V call is TRBV7-2, the J call TRBJ2-5; weak D call: TRBD1 (5 bases). The CDR3 covers 13 residues. Deletions cut 2 bases from V and 2 bases from J, with 6 bases between. Per germline, CDR1 SGHTA and CDR2 FQGNSA. Here the CDR3 DNA reads TGTGCCAGCAGCTTAAACAGGCAAGAGACCCAGTACTTC. Residues: CASSLNRQETQYF.

V is TRBV5-4 and J is TRBJ2-2; 7 nucleotides align to TRBD2. Per the germline V gene, CDR1 is SGHNT and CDR2 is YYREEE (reference sequence). V trimming: 6 bases; J trimming: 5 bases; junction bases outside the gene matches: 13. This CDR3 is built from 16 residues. The CDR3 here is CASTPGGRGETGELFF. The CDR3 coding sequence is TGTGCCAGCACCCCGGGGGGACGGGGGGAAACCGGGGAGCTGTTTTTT.

This clone came up a few times. V usage is TRBV4-3 and J usage is TRBJ2-7; possible D gene TRBD2, 6 bases. Trimming removed 2 bases at V and 3 bases at J, with 14 bases between. Germline V gene data show CDR1 as LGHNA and CDR2 as YSLEER. CDR3 length: 15 residues. The DNA for the CDR3 is TGCGCCAGCAGCCAATCACGTCGGGGGAGCTACGAGCAGTACTTC. The encoded protein is CASSQSRRGSYEQYF.

The V call is TRBV9, the J call TRBJ2-7; 9 bases agree with TRBD1. Trimming cost V 2 bases and J 5 bases; bases outside gene matches: 8. CDR1 and CDR2 from the germline V gene are SGDLS and YYNGEE. This CDR3 has 15 residues. The CDR3 coding sequence is TGTGCCAGCAGCGTCCGGGACAGGGAGTTTGACGAGCAGTACTTC. Translating gives CASSVRDREFDEQYF. The complete variable domain, with remaining parts taken from reference TRBV9 and TRBJ2-7, reads DSGVTQTPKHLITATGQRVTLRCSPRSGDLSVYWYQQSLDQGLQFLIQYYNGEERAKGNILERFSAQQFPDLHSELNLSSLELGDSALYFCASSVRDREFDEQYFGPGTRLTVT.

The chain uses TRBV19 and TRBJ1-5, with TRBD1 matching 7 bases. The V and J ends lost 6 bases and 6 bases, in that order; junction bases with no gene match: 8. The CDR3 has 14 residues. From germline, CDR1 is LNHDA and CDR2 SQIVND (reference sequence). CDR3 residues: CASSPGQARQPQHF. CDR3 sequence (DNA): TGTGCCAGTAGCCCCGGACAGGCACGTCAGCCCCAGCATTTT.

The chain has TRBV7-2 and TRBJ2-2; 9 nucleotides line up with TRBD1. After removal of 7 bases from V and 0 bases from J, the junction contained 3 bases not matched to a gene. Germline lookup yields CDR1 SGHTA and CDR2 FQGNSA. There are 15 residues in the CDR3. CDR3 sequence: CASIGQGTNTGELFF. The CDR3 DNA reads TGTGCCAGCATCGGACAGGGGACGAACACCGGGGAGCTGTTTTTT.